The source of this T cell receptor (beta chain) is a study of blood T cell repertoires in COVID-19. Study-wide background: Sites in the United States, Italy and Spain provided acute and convalescent COVID-19 samples. T cells, B-cell-depleted T cells, or PBMCs supplied cDNA or gDNA.

The junction had 9 bases not matched to a gene; V was cut back by 2 bases and J by 3 bases. This CDR3 spans 17 amino acids. The V gene's germline CDR1 is SGHTA and CDR2 FQGNSA. In the authors' methods: Estimation of nucleated cell counts relied on the amplification of reference gene primers. Data came from immunoSEQ multiplex PCR; TCRdb stores just in-frame clones and leaves some out. The V and J calls and the clone size are those of that table, but D and trimming were determined from the DNA. The table records 150,000 to 200,000 clones, approximately 82% of them present only once. This sequence joins TRBV7-2 and TRBJ2-3, with TRBD2 matching over 9 bases. The sample consisted of peripheral blood. The TCR originated in a woman aged 80 or over with acute or convalescent COVID-19. The CDR3: CASSLRVPAGGTDTQYF. The CDR3 nucleotides read TGTGCCAGCAGCTTAAGAGTACCAGCGGGAGGAACAGATACGCAGTATTTT.